These 26 T cell receptor beta chains were all obtained from the same sample, sequenced in a study of T-cell memory formation after mild COVID-19. TCRdb re-derived calls from the 5' RACE reads in MiXCR, one entry per CDR3 protein. The sample lists approximately 300,000 distinct CDR3 sequences, roughly 21% occurring once. Material: PBMCs or a T cell subset sorted from them (not recorded which). All receptors come from a man aged 18 to 30 who had mild COVID-19 (a few samples of this study predate the infection). Cell type and time point are not known.

This clonotype appeared a few times. CDR3 region: CASSQESYSGNTIYF. The CDR3, as DNA: TGCGCCAGCAGCCAAGAGAGCTACTCTGGAAACACCATATATTTT. The chain uses TRBV4-3 and TRBJ1-3, with no clear D. The germline gives CDR1 LGHNA, CDR2 YSLEER. The germline V and J ends were trimmed by 0 bases and 0 bases, with 6 bases remaining between them. This CDR3 contains 15 residues.

This chain joins TRBV11-2 and TRBJ2-4; 9 bases align to TRBD2. Trimming cost V 8 bases and J 9 bases; bases outside gene matches: 14. CDR3 size: 15 residues. Germline V gene lookup returns CDR1 SGHAT and CDR2 FQNNGV. CDR3 coding DNA: TGTGCCAGCCGCGGGGCGGGGGGGCCGGAGAGCATTCAGTACTTC. Protein: CASRGAGGPESIQYF.

This clonotype has more than one count but fewer than ten. V and J are TRBV9 and TRBJ2-5; 7 positions match TRBD2. The CDR3 loop spans 15 amino acids. CDR1 is SGDLS and CDR2 is YYNGEE in the germline V gene. V was pared by 0 bases and J by 5 bases, with 7 bases of the junction left unmatched. CDR3 sequence reads: CASSVDPSGGETQYF. The CDR3 DNA reads TGTGCCAGCAGCGTAGACCCTAGCGGCGGCGAGACCCAGTACTTC.

This clonotype was seen more than once but under ten times. The chain combines TRBV5-1 with TRBJ2-6; no clear D. In germline, CDR1 is SGHRS, CDR2 YFSETQ. The CDR3 has 16 residues. V was clipped by 0 bases and J by 4 bases, with 11 bases between them. The CDR3 coding sequence is TGCGCCAGCAGCTTGGTTCCTACTCTGGGGGCCAACGTCCTGACTTTC. Its translation: CASSLVPTLGANVLTF. Full variable domain (rest looked up from reference TRBV5-1 and TRBJ2-6): KAGVTQTPRYLIKTRGQQVTLSCSPISGHRSVSWYQQTPGQGLQFLFEYFSETQRNKGNFPGRFSGRQFSNSRSEMNVSTLELGDSALYLCASSLVPTLGANVLTFGAGSRLTVL.

V gene TRBV7-2 combines with J gene TRBJ2-5; 8 positions match TRBD2. The CDR3 sequence is 14 residues long. CDR1 SGHTA and CDR2 FQGNSA come from the germline V gene. J lost 5 bases, V lost 8 bases, and 10 bases had no gene match. CDR3 sequence: CASSFGGAWETQYF. CDR3 in DNA: TGTGCCAGCTCTTTCGGGGGGGCTTGGGAGACCCAGTACTTC.

This clonotype was counted a few times. The chain joins TRBV10-3 to TRBJ2-7; TRBD1 matches at 12 bases. CDR3 size: 16 residues. With V trimmed by 0 bases and J by 7 bases, 7 bases remained unmatched. Germline V gene lookup returns CDR1 ENHRY and CDR2 SYGVKD. This chain's CDR3 is CAISESSGQGAREQYV. The CDR3 DNA follows: TGTGCCATCAGTGAGTCTTCGGGACAGGGGGCGCGTGAGCAGTACGTC.

This clonotype has a count of ten or more. The rearrangement uses TRBV27 and TRBJ2-5; 10 bases align to TRBD2. With V trimmed by 3 bases and J by 5 bases, 12 bases remained unmatched. Germline V lookup: CDR1 MNHEY, CDR2 SMNVEV (reference sequence). The CDR3 totals 17 residues. CDR3 sequence (DNA): TGTGCCAGCAGTTTCCACAAACTAGCGGGACGGCCTGAGACCCAGTACTTC. This encodes CASSFHKLAGRPETQYF.

The V gene is TRBV2, the J gene TRBJ2-7; D is undetermined. Deletions cut 5 bases from V and 3 bases from J, with 5 bases between. Per germline, CDR1 SNHLY and CDR2 FYNNEI. The CDR3 extends over 11 amino acids. The CDR3, as DNA: TGTGCCAGCAGTCCCCACTACGAGCAGTACTTC. Protein sequence: CASSPHYEQYF.

This clonotype has only one observation. This chain connects TRBV7-2 to TRBJ2-2, with D possibly being TRBD1 (7 bases). The CDR3 is 15 residues long. Per the germline V gene, CDR1 is SGHTA and CDR2 is FQGNSA. Trimming cost V 1 base and J 6 bases, with 12 bases left between them. The CDR3 nucleotides read TGTGCCAGCAGCTTAGTTGGAGGGGGCTCCGGGGAGCTGTTTTTT. It is translated as CASSLVGGGSGELFF.

This clonotype has ten or more counts. The V and J genes are TRBV6-4 and TRBJ1-1; D ambiguous. V dropped 0 bases and J dropped 1 base, with 6 bases sitting between them. This CDR3 has 14 residues. CDR1 is MRHNA and CDR2 is SNTAGT in the germline V gene. CDR3 loop: CASSDSPENTEAFF. CDR3 bases: TGTGCCAGCAGTGACTCGCCGGAGAACACTGAAGCTTTCTTT.

The V call is TRBV5-4, the J call TRBJ1-2; D is undetermined. The germline V and J ends were trimmed by 3 bases and 2 bases, with 11 bases remaining between them. Germline V gives CDR1 SGHNT, CDR2 YYREEE (reference sequence). The CDR3 has 14 residues. This CDR3 is CASSSEFGNYGYTF. CDR3 in DNA: TGTGCCAGCAGCTCAGAGTTCGGGAACTATGGCTACACCTTC.

The chain recombines TRBV12-3 or TRBV12-4 with TRBJ2-7; D not resolved. The CDR3 extends over 17 amino acids. Trimming removed 4 bases at V and 2 bases at J, with 21 bases between. This chain's CDR3 is CASSSRAEKPPPYEQYF. Written as DNA, the CDR3 is TGTGCCAGCAGTTCCCGGGCAGAAAAGCCTCCTCCCTACGAGCAGTACTTC.

The rearrangement links TRBV5-1 to TRBJ2-3; either TRBD1 or TRBD2 may supply D (5 bases each). The CDR3 loop spans 17 amino acids. Between the trimmed V and J ends, which lost 0 bases and 0 bases, there was a span of 14 bases. Germline loops: CDR1 SGHRS, CDR2 YFSETQ. CDR3 in amino acids: CASSLAPGTYSTDTQYF. The DNA for the CDR3 is TGCGCCAGCAGCTTGGCGCCAGGGACCTATAGCACAGATACGCAGTATTTT. Full variable domain (remainder filled in from reference TRBV5-1 and TRBJ2-3): KAGVTQTPRYLIKTRGQQVTLSCSPISGHRSVSWYQQTPGQGLQFLFEYFSETQRNKGNFPGRFSGRQFSNSRSEMNVSTLELGDSALYLCASSLAPGTYSTDTQYFGPGTRLTVL.

The rearrangement uses TRBV30 and TRBJ2-1; D is ambiguous. This CDR3 has 13 amino acids. Germline values: CDR1 GTSNPN, CDR2 SVGIG (reference sequence). Deletions cut 3 bases from V and 9 bases from J, with 15 bases between. The CDR3 sequence: CAWSAPSPVEQFF. The CDR3 DNA reads TGTGCCTGGAGCGCTCCAAGTCCGGTTGAGCAGTTCTTC.

This clonotype has just a few counts. CDR3 loop: CASSQLAGTVGSYNEQFF. CDR3 DNA sequence: TGCGCCAGCAGCCAACTAGCGGGGACCGTAGGCTCCTACAATGAGCAGTTCTTC. V usage is TRBV4-3 and J usage is TRBJ2-1, with 9 bases that match TRBD2. Germline assignment: CDR1 LGHNA and CDR2 YSLEER. With 2 bases clipped from V and 0 bases from J, the junction kept 8 bases outside the gene matches. The CDR3 has 18 amino acids.

The chain recombines TRBV5-6 with TRBJ2-7, with 11 bases fitting TRBD2. The CDR3 contains 15 residues. Per the germline V gene, CDR1 is SGHDT and CDR2 is YYEEEE. After removal of 2 bases from V and 7 bases from J, the junction contained 8 bases not matched to a gene. DNA for the CDR3: TGTGCCAGCAGCTTTCCGACTAGCGGGGTGGGGGAGCAGTACGTC. Its translation is CASSFPTSGVGEQYV.

This clonotype was seen a handful of times. V is TRBV5-1 and J is TRBJ2-1, with 7 bases fitting TRBD1. Germline CDR1 reads SGHRS; CDR2 reads YFSETQ. Trimming cost V 4 bases and J 10 bases; bases outside gene matches: 5. This CDR3 contains 12 residues. The CDR3 region is CASSIGTAEQFF. The DNA of the CDR3 is TGCGCCAGCAGCATTGGGACAGCGGAGCAGTTCTTC.

This clonotype came up a few times. CDR3 nucleotide sequence: TGCAGCGTTTCGGTGCGGGACAGTCCTTACGAGCAGTACTTC. This gives the protein CSVSVRDSPYEQYF. This rearrangement joins TRBV29-1 to TRBJ2-7; the D gene is possibly TRBD1 (7 bases). Germline CDR1 SQVTM, CDR2 ANQGSEA. With 5 bases removed from V and 4 bases from J, the gap between germline ends came to 18 bases. This CDR3 has 14 amino acids.

The chain combines TRBV20-1 with TRBJ2-7; D is perhaps TRBD1 (6 bases). V was shortened by 6 bases and J by 4 bases, with 22 bases between the two germline ends. Germline V gives CDR1 DFQATT, CDR2 SNEGSKA (reference sequence). CDR3 length: 15 residues. The CDR3 nucleotides are TGCAGTGCACCGGATGCGAGGACAGTTCCTTACGAGCAGTACTTC. Amino acid sequence: CSAPDARTVPYEQYF.

This sequence joins TRBV6-2 or TRBV6-3 and TRBJ2-3; the match to TRBD2 covers 10 bases. The CDR3 extends over 19 amino acids. After removal of 0 bases from V and 0 bases from J, the junction contained 9 bases not matched to a gene. Germline loops: CDR1 MNHEY, CDR2 SVGEGT. The CDR3 nucleotides read TGTGCCAGCAGTTACTCGATGTCCCTAGCGGGGGCTAGCACAGATACGCAGTATTTT. It is translated as CASSYSMSLAGASTDTQYF.

The rearrangement joins TRBV5-5 to TRBJ2-1, with D possibly TRBD2 on 5 matching bases. The CDR3 is 13 residues long. In germline, CDR1 is SGHKS, CDR2 YYEKEE (reference sequence). Deletions cut 3 bases from V and 9 bases from J, with 13 bases between. The CDR3 nucleotides are TGTGCCAGCAGCTGGACGGGTGAGGGTGAGCAGTTCTTC. Its protein is CASSWTGEGEQFF. Full variable domain (remainder filled in from reference TRBV5-5 and TRBJ2-1): DAGVTQSPTHLIKTRGQQVTLRCSPISGHKSVSWYQQVLGQGPQFIFQYYEKEERGRGNFPDRFSARQFPNYSSELNVNALLLGDSALYLCASSWTGEGEQFFGPGTRLTVL.

V and J are TRBV30 and TRBJ1-6; D is undetermined. The V gene's germline CDR1 is GTSNPN and CDR2 SVGIG (reference sequence). The CDR3 sequence is 12 residues long. The ends were cut back, 0 bases at V and 13 bases at J, with 10 bases in the middle. This chain's CDR3 is CAWSVGNAPLHF. The CDR3 coding sequence is TGTGCCTGGAGTGTTGGAAACGCTCCCCTCCACTTT.

Many counts were recorded for this clonotype. The chain recombines TRBV7-7 with TRBJ1-1, with 7 bases identical to TRBD1. This CDR3 has 13 amino acids. Trimming removed 5 bases from V and 8 bases from J; junction bases left unmatched: 8. Germline V gene lookup returns CDR1 SSHAT and CDR2 FNYEAQ (reference sequence). CDR3 sequence (DNA): TGTGCCAGCAGCACCTCGACAGGGACCGAAGCTTTCTTT. The encoded protein is CASSTSTGTEAFF.

This sequence joins TRBV29-1 and TRBJ1-4, with TRBD1 matching 7 bases. The germline gives CDR1 SQVTM, CDR2 ANQGSEA. CDR3 length: 13 residues. V lost 7 bases, J lost 5 bases, and 7 bases stayed unmatched. The CDR3 nucleotides read TGCAGCGCCGGAAGGGACAGAAATGAAAAACTGTTTTTT. Translated, it gives CSAGRDRNEKLFF.

The V call is TRBV28, the J call TRBJ1-2; D ambiguous. The ends were cut back, 8 bases at V and 7 bases at J, with 11 bases in the middle. Germline V lookup: CDR1 MDHEN, CDR2 SYDVKM. The CDR3 length is 11 residues. The CDR3 DNA reads TGTGCCAGCCGGGCGTCGTTTGGCTACACCTTC. Translating it yields CASRASFGYTF.

This clonotype has only a few counts. The chain couples TRBV20-1 to TRBJ1-1; D may be TRBD1 (5 bases). The CDR3 consists of 12 residues. Germline assignment: CDR1 DFQATT and CDR2 SNEGSKA (reference sequence). V was cut by 6 bases and J by 3 bases, with 11 bases left in between. CDR3 sequence: CSARVIDTEAFF. The CDR3 bases are TGCAGTGCCAGGGTTATAGACACTGAAGCTTTCTTT.